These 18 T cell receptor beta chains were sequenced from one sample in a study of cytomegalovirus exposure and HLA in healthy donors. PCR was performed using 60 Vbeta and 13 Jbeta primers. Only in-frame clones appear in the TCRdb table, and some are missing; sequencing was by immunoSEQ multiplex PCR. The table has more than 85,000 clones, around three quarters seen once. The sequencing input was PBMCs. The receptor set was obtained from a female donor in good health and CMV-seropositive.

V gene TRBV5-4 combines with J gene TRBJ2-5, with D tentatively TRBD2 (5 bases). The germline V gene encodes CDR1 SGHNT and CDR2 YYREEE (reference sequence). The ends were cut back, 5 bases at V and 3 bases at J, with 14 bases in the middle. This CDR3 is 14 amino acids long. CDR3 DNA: TGTGCCAGCAGTTCCGGACTTGAGAAAGAGACCCAGTACTTC. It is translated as CASSSGLEKETQYF.

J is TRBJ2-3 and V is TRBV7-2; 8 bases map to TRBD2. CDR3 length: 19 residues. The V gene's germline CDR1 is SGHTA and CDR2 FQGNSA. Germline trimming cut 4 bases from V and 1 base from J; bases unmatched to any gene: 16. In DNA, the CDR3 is TGTGCCAGCAGCTCAGGATCGGGAAAGCGGGGGTTGGGCACAGATACGCAGTATTTT. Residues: CASSSGSGKRGLGTDTQYF.

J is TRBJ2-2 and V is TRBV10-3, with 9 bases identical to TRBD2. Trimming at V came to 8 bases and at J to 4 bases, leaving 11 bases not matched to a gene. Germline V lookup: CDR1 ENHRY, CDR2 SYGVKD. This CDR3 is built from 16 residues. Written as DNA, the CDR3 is TGTGCCATCCGCCTCGAGCGGGGGGCCCGCACCGGGGAGCTGTTTTTT. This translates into CAIRLERGARTGELFF.

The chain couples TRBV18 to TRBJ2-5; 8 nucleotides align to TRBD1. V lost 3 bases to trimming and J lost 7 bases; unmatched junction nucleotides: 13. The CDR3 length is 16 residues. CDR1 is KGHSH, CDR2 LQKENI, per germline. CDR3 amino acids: CASSPEGTGRDGTQYF. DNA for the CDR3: TGTGCCAGCTCACCTGAGGGGACAGGCCGTGATGGGACCCAGTACTTC.

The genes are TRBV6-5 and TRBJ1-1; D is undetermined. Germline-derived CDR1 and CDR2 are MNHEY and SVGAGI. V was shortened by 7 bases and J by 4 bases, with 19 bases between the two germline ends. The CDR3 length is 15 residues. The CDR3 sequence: CASTSYPLIPTEAFF. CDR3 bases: TGTGCCAGCACCAGTTACCCCCTCATTCCCACTGAAGCTTTCTTT.

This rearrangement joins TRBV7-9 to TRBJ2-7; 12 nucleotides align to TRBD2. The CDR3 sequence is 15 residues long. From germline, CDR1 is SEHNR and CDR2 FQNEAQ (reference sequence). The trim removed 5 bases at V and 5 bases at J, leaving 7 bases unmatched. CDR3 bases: TGTGCCAGCAGCCCCAGGACTAGCGGGAACAACGAGCAGTACTTC. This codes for CASSPRTSGNNEQYF.

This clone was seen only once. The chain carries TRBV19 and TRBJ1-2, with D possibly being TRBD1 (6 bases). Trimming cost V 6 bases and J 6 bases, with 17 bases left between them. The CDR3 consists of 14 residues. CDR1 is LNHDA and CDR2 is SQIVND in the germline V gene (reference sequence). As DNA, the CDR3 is TGTGCCAGTAGCGACCGACCAGGGGTCAATGGCTACACCTTC. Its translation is CASSDRPGVNGYTF.

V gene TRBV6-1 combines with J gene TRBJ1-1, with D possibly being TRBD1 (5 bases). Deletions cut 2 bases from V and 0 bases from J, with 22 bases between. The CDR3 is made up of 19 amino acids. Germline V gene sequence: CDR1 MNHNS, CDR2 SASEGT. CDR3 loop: CASSETQGFWRGMNTEAFF. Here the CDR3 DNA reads TGTGCCAGCAGTGAAACCCAAGGCTTCTGGCGGGGCATGAACACTGAAGCTTTCTTT.

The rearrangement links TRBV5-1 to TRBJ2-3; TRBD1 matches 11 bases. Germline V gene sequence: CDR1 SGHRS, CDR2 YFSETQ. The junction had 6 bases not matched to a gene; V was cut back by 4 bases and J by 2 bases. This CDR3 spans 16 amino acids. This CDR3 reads CASSTGQGAYTDTQYF. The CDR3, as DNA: TGCGCCAGCAGCACAGGACAGGGGGCATACACAGATACGCAGTATTTT.

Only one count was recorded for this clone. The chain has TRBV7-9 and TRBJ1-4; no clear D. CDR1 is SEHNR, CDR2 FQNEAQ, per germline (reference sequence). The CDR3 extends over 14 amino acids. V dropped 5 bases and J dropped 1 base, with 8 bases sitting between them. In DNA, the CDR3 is TGTGCCAGCAGCGCGCCGGGAACTAATGAAAAACTGTTTTTT. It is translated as CASSAPGTNEKLFF.

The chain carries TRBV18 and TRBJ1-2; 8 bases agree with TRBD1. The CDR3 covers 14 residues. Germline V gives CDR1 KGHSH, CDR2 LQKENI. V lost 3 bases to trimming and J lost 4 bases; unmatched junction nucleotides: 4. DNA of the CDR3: TGTGCCAGCTCACCCTCGACAGGGGTCTATGGCTACACCTTC. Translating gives CASSPSTGVYGYTF.

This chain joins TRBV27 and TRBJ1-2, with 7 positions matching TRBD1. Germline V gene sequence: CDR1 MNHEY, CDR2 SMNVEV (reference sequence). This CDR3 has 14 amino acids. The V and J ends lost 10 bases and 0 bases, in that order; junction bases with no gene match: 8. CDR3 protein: CATRRGQSNYGYTF. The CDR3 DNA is TGTGCCACCAGAAGGGGACAGTCTAACTATGGCTACACCTTC.

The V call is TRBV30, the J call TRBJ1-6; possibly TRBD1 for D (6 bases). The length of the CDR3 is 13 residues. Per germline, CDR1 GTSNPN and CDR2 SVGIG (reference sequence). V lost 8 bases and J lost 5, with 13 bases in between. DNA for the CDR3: TGTGCCGTCCGGGACACACATAATTCACCCCTCCACTTT. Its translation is CAVRDTHNSPLHF.

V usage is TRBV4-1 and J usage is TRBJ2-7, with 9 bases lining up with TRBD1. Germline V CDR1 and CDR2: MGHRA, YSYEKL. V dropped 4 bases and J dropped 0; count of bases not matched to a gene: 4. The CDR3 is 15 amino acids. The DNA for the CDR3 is TGCGCCAGCAGCCCGCGGGGACAGGGCTCCTACGAGCAGTACTTC. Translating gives CASSPRGQGSYEQYF.

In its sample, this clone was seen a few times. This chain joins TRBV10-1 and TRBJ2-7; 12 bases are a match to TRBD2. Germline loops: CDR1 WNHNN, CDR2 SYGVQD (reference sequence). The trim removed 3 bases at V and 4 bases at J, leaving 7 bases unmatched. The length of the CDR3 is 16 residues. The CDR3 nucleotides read TGCGCCAGCAGTGACACCCTAGCGGGGGGGCCATACGAGCAGTACTTC. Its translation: CASSDTLAGGPYEQYF.

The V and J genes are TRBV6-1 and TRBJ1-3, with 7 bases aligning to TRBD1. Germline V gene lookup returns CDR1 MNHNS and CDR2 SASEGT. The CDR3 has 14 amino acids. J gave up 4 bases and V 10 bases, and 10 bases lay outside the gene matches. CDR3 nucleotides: TGTGCCATCTTTAAACAGGGGTCAGGAAACACCATATATTTT. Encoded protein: CAIFKQGSGNTIYF.

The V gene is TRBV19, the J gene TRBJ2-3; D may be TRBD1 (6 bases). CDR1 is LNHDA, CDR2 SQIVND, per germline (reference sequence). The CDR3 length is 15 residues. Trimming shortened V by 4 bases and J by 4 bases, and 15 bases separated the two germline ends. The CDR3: CASSKQGSTADTQYF. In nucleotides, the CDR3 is TGTGCCAGTAGTAAACAGGGTAGTACAGCAGATACGCAGTATTTT.

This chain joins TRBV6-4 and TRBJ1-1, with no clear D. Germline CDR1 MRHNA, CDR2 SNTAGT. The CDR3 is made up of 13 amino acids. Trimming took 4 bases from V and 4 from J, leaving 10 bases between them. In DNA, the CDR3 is TGTGCCAGCAGTGCGGGGATGAGCACTGAAGCTTTCTTT. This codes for CASSAGMSTEAFF.